The source of this T cell receptor beta chain is a study of spatial heterogeneity in lung cancer. Turning to the study itself: A unique TCR and UMI combination showed up more than ten times in raw reads, on average.

Study observations and caveats: Tracking of tumor mutation counts was seen in expanded intratumoral alpha and beta TCR counts.

Every TCR cDNA molecule bore a unique molecular identifier. TCRdb used MiXCR to reprocess the 5' RACE reads, holding one entry per CDR3 protein. Of about 13,000 distinct CDR3 sequences listed, approximately 4.8% are singletons. The time point here: sample taken at primary tumor resection. The donors, about 74 patients with untreated early-stage non-small cell lung cancer, provided the samples. In each case, whole RNA from tumor, nontumor lung or frozen PBMC was sequenced unsorted. The CDR3 spans 13 residues. Trimming left V 3 bases short and J 6 bases short, with 9 bases between. Germline V gene data show CDR1 as SEHNR and CDR2 as FQNEAQ (reference sequence). Concerning this clonotype itself: Its specificity is unknown. Since it is a stray read in a library aimed at alpha chains, this beta chain has a size that is not meaningful.

The chain carries TRBV7-9 and TRBJ1-3; D unclear. Source: lung tumor tissue, taken at surgery. The origin of this receptor is a male donor with early-stage non-small cell lung cancer. The CDR3 coding sequence is TGTGCCAGCAGCTTTGATGAGGCAAACACCATATATTTT. This sequence encodes CASSFDEANTIYF.